This T cell receptor beta chain stems from a study of vaccination effects on CD4 cells after COVID-19. Broader study findings: There was only 1 of 255 vaccine-induced clones in healthy vaccinees that cross-reacted with common cold coronaviruses.

Remarks on this clone: Its antigen is not identified.

Expansion of antigen-specific CD4+ T cells with viral peptide pools was carried out by the ViraFEST assay before sequencing. Isolation of CD4+ T cells took place after less than 12 days of culture. In the vaccine recipients, nucleocapsid antibodies were negative and there was no prior SARS-CoV-2 infection. The table came from immunoSEQ multiplex PCR; TCRdb's copy has only in-frame clones and leaves some out. Among tens of thousands of clones listed, roughly three quarters were seen once. V lost 3 bases and J lost 8, with 16 bases in between. The CDR3 spans 13 residues. Germline values: CDR1 SQVTM, CDR2 ANQGSEA.

The source material was CD4+ T cells from PBMCs cultured with HCoV-NL63 spike peptides, sampled before COVID-19 vaccination. The receptor's source is a human donor who received a COVID-19 vaccine. V is TRBV29-1 and J is TRBJ1-2; TRBD1 is a possible D gene (5 bases). CDR3 in DNA: TGCAGCGTTGAGTGGGGGGTGGGCCGGGGCTACACCTTC. Encoded protein: CSVEWGVGRGYTF. The full variable domain, in which reference TRBV29-1 and TRBJ1-2 provide the parts outside the CDR3, is SAVISQKPSRDICQRGTSLTIQCQVDSQVTMMFWYRQQPGQSLTLIATANQGSEATYESGFVIDKFPISRPNLTFSTLTVSNMSPEDSSIYLCSVEWGVGRGYTFGSGTRLTVV.